Each of the 9 T cell receptor beta chains below was sequenced from the same sample in a study of technical replicates of blood from a handful of donors. The assay was immunoSEQ multiplex PCR, and TCRdb's table has in-frame clones only and misses some. The data show 75,000 to 100,000 clones, around 96% seen once. Sequencing was performed on T cells isolated from PBMCs. These receptors were taken from a human donor in good health.

The chain links TRBV10-3 to TRBJ1-1; tentative D call: TRBD1 (5 bases). The germline gives CDR1 ENHRY, CDR2 SYGVKD. Deletions cut 7 bases from V and 7 bases from J, with 10 bases between. The CDR3 totals 11 residues. The CDR3, as DNA: TGTGCCATCAAGGACACTAATGAAGCTTTCTTT. Protein product: CAIKDTNEAFF.

In its sample, this clone was seen once. The V gene is TRBV15, the J gene TRBJ2-3; 16 positions match TRBD2. CDR3 length: 19 amino acids. The V segment lost 0 bases and the J segment 5 bases; nucleotides outside the gene matches: 8. Germline-derived CDR1 and CDR2 are LNHNV and YYDKDF (reference sequence). The CDR3 loop reads CATSRDVWGLAGGGDTQYF. The CDR3 DNA follows: TGTGCCACCAGCAGAGACGTTTGGGGACTAGCGGGGGGGGGAGATACGCAGTATTTT.

The chain uses TRBV28 and TRBJ1-5; the D gene is possibly TRBD1 (6 bases). CDR3 length: 18 amino acids. V was shortened by 2 bases and J by 4 bases, with 21 bases between the two germline ends. CDR1 is MDHEN, CDR2 SYDVKM, per germline. CDR3 nucleotide sequence: TGTGCCAGCAGTTTAATAACGGGGGGCGCAGGGAGTAATCAGCCCCAGCATTTT. Translation: CASSLITGGAGSNQPQHF.

The gene calls are TRBV5-1 and TRBJ1-5; TRBD1 aligns across 9 bases. The germline V gene encodes CDR1 SGHRS and CDR2 YFSETQ. Trimming removed 4 bases from V and 5 bases from J; junction bases left unmatched: 10. This CDR3 region has 16 residues. The CDR3 sequence: CASSPQGAMPDQPQHF. The CDR3 region has the DNA TGCGCCAGCAGCCCACAGGGGGCTATGCCGGATCAGCCCCAGCATTTT.

This chain uses TRBV4-1 with TRBJ2-3, with a possible D match to TRBD2 (6 bases). The germline V gene encodes CDR1 MGHRA and CDR2 YSYEKL. The V end lost 5 bases, the J end lost 2 bases, and 14 bases lay between the germline ends. CDR3 length equals 15 residues. The CDR3, as DNA: TGCGCCAGCAGCGTAGTGGGACTGAACACAGATACGCAGTATTTT. It is translated as CASSVVGLNTDTQYF.

The chain carries TRBV19 and TRBJ2-3, with TRBD2 matching 12 bases. This CDR3 spans 15 amino acids. Germline CDR1 is LNHDA and CDR2 is SQIVND (reference sequence). J gave up 4 bases and V 5 bases, and 4 bases lay outside the gene matches. This CDR3 reads CASSVLAGGPDTQYF. The CDR3 DNA sequence: TGTGCCAGTAGTGTACTAGCGGGGGGACCAGATACGCAGTATTTT. The entire variable domain, with the rest obtained from reference TRBV19 and TRBJ2-3, is as follows: DGGITQSPKYLFRKEGQNVTLSCEQNLNHDAMYWYRQDPGQGLRLIYYSQIVNDFQKGDIAEGYSVSREKKESFPLTVTSAQKNPTAFYLCASSVLAGGPDTQYFGPGTRLTVL.

The rearrangement joins TRBV7-8 to TRBJ1-5, with 9 bases matching TRBD1. Trimming took 5 bases from V and 4 from J; bases not matched to a gene: 0. The CDR3 runs 13 residues. CDR1 and CDR2 (germline): SGHVS, FQNEAQ. The CDR3 nucleotides are TGTGCCAGCAGCGGGACAGGGAATCAGCCCCAGCATTTT. This encodes CASSGTGNQPQHF.

The gene calls are TRBV28 and TRBJ1-5; no clear D gene. With 3 bases removed from V and 0 bases from J, the gap between germline ends came to 15 bases. The V gene's germline CDR1 is MDHEN and CDR2 SYDVKM. This CDR3 is 17 amino acids long. CDR3 residues: CASSFIGGRYSNQPQHF. The CDR3, as DNA: TGTGCCAGCAGTTTTATCGGCGGGAGATATAGCAATCAGCCCCAGCATTTT.

This chain links TRBV27 with TRBJ2-7, with TRBD2 matching 8 bases. V shed 4 bases and J 2 bases; nucleotides not matched to a gene: 10. The CDR3 is 16 amino acids. Germline CDR1 MNHEY, CDR2 SMNVEV (reference sequence). CDR3 in amino acids: CASSYLTGGTTYEQYF. The CDR3 DNA follows: TGTGCCAGCAGTTACCTAACGGGAGGGACAACCTACGAGCAGTACTTC.